Listed below are T cell receptor beta chains from one sample, sequenced in a study of blood T cell repertoires in COVID-19. Using immunoSEQ multiplex PCR, the repertoire was profiled, and TCRdb retains in-frame clones only, with some absent. The data show tens of thousands of clones, roughly 84% seen once. The sample was peripheral blood. Receptors were obtained from a man aged 50 or older with acute or convalescent COVID-19. Both conserved end residues are part of each CDR3. The order of the fields is clone size, V gene, D gene, J gene, CDR3 protein, CDR3 DNA. A D gene is named only where the DNA matches it firmly. Clone sizes are given selectively: once, few, many, or a class where the clone is expanded.

-	TRBV19	TRBD2	TRBJ2-7	CASSATSGYEQYF	TGTGCCAGTAGTGCCACTAGCGGCTACGAGCAGTACTTC
-	TRBV7-8	TRBD2	TRBJ2-1	CASSVAGAYNEQFF	TGTGCCAGCAGCGTAGCGGGAGCCTACAATGAGCAGTTCTTC
-	TRBV12-5	-	TRBJ1-1	CASGVQSNTEAFF	TGTGCTAGTGGTGTGCAGTCGAACACTGAAGCTTTCTTT
-	TRBV6-2/TRBV6-3	-	TRBJ1-1	CASSSRGPTEAFF	TGTGCCAGCAGCTCTAGGGGCCCCACTGAAGCTTTCTTT
-	TRBV24-1	-	TRBJ2-1	CATSDPYNEQFF	TGTGCCACCAGTGATCCTTATAATGAGCAGTTCTTC
-	TRBV7-2	-	TRBJ1-3	CASRGSRGSGNTIYF	TGTGCCAGCCGAGGGAGCCGGGGGTCTGGAAACACCATATATTTT
-	TRBV28	-	TRBJ2-5	CASSLFGGKETQYF	TGTGCCAGCAGTTTATTTGGAGGGAAAGAGACCCAGTACTTC
-	TRBV7-2	TRBD1	TRBJ1-2	CASSLGGVQGAYGYTF	TGTGCCAGCAGCTTAGGAGGTGTACAGGGGGCGTATGGCTACACCTTC
-	TRBV5-1	TRBD1	TRBJ2-6	CASNRDRADSGANVLTF	TGCGCCAGCAACCGGGACAGGGCCGACTCTGGGGCCAACGTCCTGACTTTC
-	TRBV11-2	-	TRBJ2-1	CASSLTGSTSSYNEQFF	TGTGCCAGCAGCTTAACAGGTTCTACCAGCTCCTACAATGAGCAGTTCTTC
-	TRBV12-3/TRBV12-4	-	TRBJ2-1	CASSIGPSEEQFF	TGTGCCAGCAGCATCGGACCTAGCGAGGAGCAGTTCTTC
-	TRBV24-1	TRBD1	TRBJ2-2	CATLGQSNTGELFF	TGTGCCACCCTGGGACAGTCGAACACCGGGGAGCTGTTTTTT
few	TRBV2	TRBD1	TRBJ2-1	CASSEDRVLEQFF	TGTGCCAGCAGTGAGGACAGGGTCCTTGAGCAGTTCTTC
-	TRBV6-2/TRBV6-3	-	TRBJ2-1	CASSSREPPYNEQFF	TGTGCCAGCAGTTCCCGGGAGCCACCCTACAATGAGCAGTTCTTC
-	TRBV10-1	-	TRBJ1-2	CAAYYGYTF	TGCGCGGCATACTATGGCTACACCTTC
-	TRBV18	-	TRBJ1-4	CASSPGQNEKLFF	TGTGCCAGCTCACCTGGACAGAATGAAAAACTGTTTTTT
once	TRBV6-6	TRBD2	TRBJ2-1	CASSRSSGSSYNEQFF	TGTGCCAGCAGTCGCTCTAGCGGCAGCTCCTACAATGAGCAGTTCTTC
-	TRBV19	TRBD1	TRBJ2-3	CASSTWTGVKDTQYF	TGTGCCAGTAGTACCTGGACAGGGGTAAAAGATACGCAGTATTTT
-	TRBV28	-	TRBJ2-3	CASSRPGIRTDTQYF	TGTGCCAGCAGTCGCCCAGGGATCAGAACAGATACGCAGTATTTT
-	TRBV6-9	TRBD1	TRBJ2-7	CASIKPGTGGSYEQYF	TGTGCCAGCATCAAACCCGGGACAGGGGGCTCCTACGAGCAGTACTTC
-	TRBV7-8	-	TRBJ1-6	CASSLTGLNSPLHF	TGTGCCAGCAGCCTAACAGGGCTTAATTCACCCCTCCACTTT
-	TRBV5-6	TRBD1	TRBJ2-7	CASSAGGSSYEQYF	TGTGCCAGCAGCGCAGGGGGAAGCTCCTACGAGCAGTACTTC
few	TRBV18	-	TRBJ2-7	CASSPPGEGSRGEQYF	TGTGCCAGCTCACCACCGGGAGAGGGCTCACGGGGGGAGCAGTACTTC